This TCR beta chain was documented in a study of blood T cell repertoires in COVID-19. This clone was observed a handful of times. Method: immunoSEQ multiplex PCR; TCRdb's copy keeps in-frame clones and lacks some. The sample shows 200,000 to 250,000 clones, roughly 85% of them seen only once. The clonotype comes from an older woman with COVID-19, enrolled during active disease. The source material was peripheral blood.

The CDR3 DNA is TGTGCCAGCAGCGCGACAGGGAGCACTGAAGCTTTCTTT. This gives the protein CASSATGSTEAFF. V usage is TRBV9 and J usage is TRBJ1-1; TRBD1 matches at 7 bases. This CDR3 contains 13 residues. The V gene's germline CDR1 is SGDLS and CDR2 YYNGEE. Losses at the gene ends were 3 bases for V and 4 bases for J; bases not matched to a gene: 3.